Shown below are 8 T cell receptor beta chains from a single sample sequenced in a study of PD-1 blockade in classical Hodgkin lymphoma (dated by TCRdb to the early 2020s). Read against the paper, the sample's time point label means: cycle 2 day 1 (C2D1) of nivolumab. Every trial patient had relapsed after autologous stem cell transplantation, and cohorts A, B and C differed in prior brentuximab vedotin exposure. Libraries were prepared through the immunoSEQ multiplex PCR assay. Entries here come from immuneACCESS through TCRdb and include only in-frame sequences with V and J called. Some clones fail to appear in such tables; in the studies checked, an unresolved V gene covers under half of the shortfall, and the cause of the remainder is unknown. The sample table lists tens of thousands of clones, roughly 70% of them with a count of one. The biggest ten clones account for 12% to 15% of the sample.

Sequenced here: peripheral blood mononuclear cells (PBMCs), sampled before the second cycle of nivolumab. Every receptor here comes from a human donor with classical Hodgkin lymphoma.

CDR3 amino acids: CASERTSGHRETQYF. The CDR3 coding sequence is TGTGCCAGCGAACGGACTAGCGGGCACCGAGAGACCCAGTACTTC. The V and J genes are TRBV28 and TRBJ2-5, with 11 bases identical to TRBD2. Trimming removed 8 bases from V and 4 bases from J; junction bases left unmatched: 9. CDR3 size: 15 residues. The germline CDR1 and CDR2 sequences are MDHEN and SYDVKM.

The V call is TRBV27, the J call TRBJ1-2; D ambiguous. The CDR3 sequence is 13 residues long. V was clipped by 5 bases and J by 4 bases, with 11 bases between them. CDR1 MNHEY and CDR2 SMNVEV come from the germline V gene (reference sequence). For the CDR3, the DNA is TGTGCCAGCAGTCCGACGGCCGCCTATGGCTACACCTTC. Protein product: CASSPTAAYGYTF.

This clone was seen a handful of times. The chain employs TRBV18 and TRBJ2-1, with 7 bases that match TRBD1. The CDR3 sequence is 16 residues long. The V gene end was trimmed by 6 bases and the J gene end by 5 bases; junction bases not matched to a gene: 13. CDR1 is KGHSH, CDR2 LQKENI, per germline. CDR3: CASSSGTVYHNNEQFF. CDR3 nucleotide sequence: TGTGCCAGCTCCTCCGGGACAGTTTATCACAACAATGAGCAGTTCTTC.

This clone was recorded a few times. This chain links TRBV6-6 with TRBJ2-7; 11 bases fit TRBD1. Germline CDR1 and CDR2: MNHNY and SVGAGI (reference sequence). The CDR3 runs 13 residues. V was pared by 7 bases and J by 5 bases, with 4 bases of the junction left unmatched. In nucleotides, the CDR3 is TGTGCCAGCAATGGACAGGGGGCCCACGAGCAGTACTTC. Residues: CASNGQGAHEQYF.

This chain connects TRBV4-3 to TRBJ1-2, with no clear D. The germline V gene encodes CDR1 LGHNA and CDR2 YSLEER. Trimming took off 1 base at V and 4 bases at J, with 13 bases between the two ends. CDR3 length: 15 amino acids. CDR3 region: CASSQAYTDRYGYTF. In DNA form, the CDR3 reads TGCGCCAGCAGCCAAGCGTATACAGATCGCTATGGCTACACCTTC.

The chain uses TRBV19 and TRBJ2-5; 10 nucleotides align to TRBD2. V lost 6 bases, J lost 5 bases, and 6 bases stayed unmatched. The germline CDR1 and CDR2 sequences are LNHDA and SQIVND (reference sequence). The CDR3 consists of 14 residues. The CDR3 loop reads CASSSGTSEETQYF. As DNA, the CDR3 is TGTGCCAGTAGCTCCGGGACTAGCGAGGAGACCCAGTACTTC.

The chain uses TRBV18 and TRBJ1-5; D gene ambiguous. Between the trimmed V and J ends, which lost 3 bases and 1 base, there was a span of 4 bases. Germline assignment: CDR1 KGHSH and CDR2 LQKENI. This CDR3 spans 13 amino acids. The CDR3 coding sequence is TGTGCCAGCTCACCTGGGAGCAATCAGCCCCAGCATTTT. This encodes CASSPGSNQPQHF. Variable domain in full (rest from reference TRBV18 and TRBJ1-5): NAGVMQNPRHLVRRRGQEARLRCSPMKGHSHVYWYRQLPEEGLKFMVYLQKENIIDESGMPKERFSAEFPKEGPSILRIQQVVRGDSAAYFCASSPGSNQPQHFGDGTRLSIL.

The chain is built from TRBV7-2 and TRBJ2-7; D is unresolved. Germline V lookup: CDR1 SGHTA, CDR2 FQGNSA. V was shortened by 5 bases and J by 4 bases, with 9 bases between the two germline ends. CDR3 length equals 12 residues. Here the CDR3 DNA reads TGTGCCAGCAGCGACCGGTGGTACGAGCAGTACTTC. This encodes CASSDRWYEQYF.